This T cell receptor beta chain was identified in a study of blood T cells in healthy people across ages. The authors ran a second PCR of 7 to 11 cycles using a sample-barcoded 5' primer and a J-beta primer mix. In TCRdb, the 5' RACE reads were re-called with MiXCR into one record per CDR3 protein. The table has 700,000 or so distinct CDR3 sequences, 40% to 45% seen once. The CDR3 consists of 15 residues. The germline V gene has CDR1 SGHTA and CDR2 FQGNSA. V lost 1 base, J lost 5 bases, and 15 bases lay in between. Roughly 10 milliliters of peripheral blood were drawn from each donor. The source is a man older than 75 in good health. V gene TRBV7-2 combines with J gene TRBJ2-7, with D maybe TRBD2 (6 bases). Sample: blood. CDR3 nucleotide sequence: TGTGCCAGCAGCTTAGGCGAGGCGGGACGCAACGAGCAGTACTTC. It translates to CASSLGEAGRNEQYF.